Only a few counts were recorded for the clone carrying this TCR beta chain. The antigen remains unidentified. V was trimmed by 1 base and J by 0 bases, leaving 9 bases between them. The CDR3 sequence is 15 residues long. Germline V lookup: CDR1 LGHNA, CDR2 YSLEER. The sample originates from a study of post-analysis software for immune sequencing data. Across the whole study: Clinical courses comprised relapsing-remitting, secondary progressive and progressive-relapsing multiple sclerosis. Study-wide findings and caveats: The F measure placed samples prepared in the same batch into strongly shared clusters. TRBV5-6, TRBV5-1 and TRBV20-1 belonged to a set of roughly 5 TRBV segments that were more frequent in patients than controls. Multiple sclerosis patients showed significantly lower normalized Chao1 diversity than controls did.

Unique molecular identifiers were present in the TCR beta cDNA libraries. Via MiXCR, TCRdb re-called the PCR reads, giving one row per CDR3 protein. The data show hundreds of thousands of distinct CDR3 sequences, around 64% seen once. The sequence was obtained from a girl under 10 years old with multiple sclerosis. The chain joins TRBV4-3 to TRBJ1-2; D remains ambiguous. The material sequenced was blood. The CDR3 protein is CASSQAGLANYGYTF. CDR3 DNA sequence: TGCGCCAGCAGCCAAGCAGGCCTAGCTAACTATGGCTACACCTTC.